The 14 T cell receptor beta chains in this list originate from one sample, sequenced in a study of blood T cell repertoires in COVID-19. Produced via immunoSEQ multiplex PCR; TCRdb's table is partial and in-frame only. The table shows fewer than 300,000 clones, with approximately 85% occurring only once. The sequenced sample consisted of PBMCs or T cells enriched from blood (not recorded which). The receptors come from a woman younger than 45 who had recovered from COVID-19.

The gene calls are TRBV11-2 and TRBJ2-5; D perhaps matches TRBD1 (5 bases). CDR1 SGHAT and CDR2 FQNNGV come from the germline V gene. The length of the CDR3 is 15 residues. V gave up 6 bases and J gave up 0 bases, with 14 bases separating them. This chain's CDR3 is CASRIDSLYQETQYF. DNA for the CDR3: TGTGCCAGCAGGATCGACAGCTTGTACCAAGAGACCCAGTACTTC.

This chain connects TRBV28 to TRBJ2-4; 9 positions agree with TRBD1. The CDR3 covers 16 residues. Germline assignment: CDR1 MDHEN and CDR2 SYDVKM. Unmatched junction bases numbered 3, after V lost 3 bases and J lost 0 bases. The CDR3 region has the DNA TGTGCCAGCAGTTTCGGGACAGGGCTAGCCAAAAACATTCAGTACTTC. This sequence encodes CASSFGTGLAKNIQYF.

This CDR3 reads CASKAGTTYEQYF. Written as DNA, the CDR3 is TGCGCCAGCAAGGCGGGGACTACCTACGAGCAGTACTTC. The chain joins TRBV5-1 to TRBJ2-7; 7 bases fit TRBD2. Germline V gene data show CDR1 as SGHRS and CDR2 as YFSETQ. CDR3 length equals 13 residues. V lost 6 bases to trimming and J lost 2 bases; unmatched junction nucleotides: 5. Complete variable domain (other parts from reference TRBV5-1 and TRBJ2-7): KAGVTQTPRYLIKTRGQQVTLSCSPISGHRSVSWYQQTPGQGLQFLFEYFSETQRNKGNFPGRFSGRQFSNSRSEMNVSTLELGDSALYLCASKAGTTYEQYFGPGTRLTVT.

The CDR3 sequence: CASSLEGLWAGPPGTQYF. The CDR3 DNA is TGCGCCAGCAGCTTGGAAGGATTGTGGGCAGGGCCCCCTGGGACCCAGTACTTC. V is TRBV5-1 and J is TRBJ2-5; D is perhaps TRBD1 (5 bases). The germline V and J ends were trimmed by 0 bases and 7 bases, with 25 bases remaining between them. CDR3 length: 18 amino acids. Germline V CDR1 and CDR2: SGHRS, YFSETQ.

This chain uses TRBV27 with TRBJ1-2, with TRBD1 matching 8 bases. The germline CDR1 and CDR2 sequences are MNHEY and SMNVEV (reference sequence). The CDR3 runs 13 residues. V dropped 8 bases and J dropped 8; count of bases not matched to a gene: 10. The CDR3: CASGGLNRGGYTF. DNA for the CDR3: TGTGCCAGCGGGGGACTGAACAGGGGGGGCTACACCTTC.

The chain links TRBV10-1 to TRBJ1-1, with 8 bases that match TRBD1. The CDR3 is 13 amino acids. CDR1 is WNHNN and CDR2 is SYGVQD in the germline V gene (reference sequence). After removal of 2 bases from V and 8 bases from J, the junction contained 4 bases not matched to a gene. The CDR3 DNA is TGCGCCAGCAGTGAGGACAGGGGCTTGGAAGCTTTCTTT. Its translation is CASSEDRGLEAFF.

The CDR3 DNA follows: TGTGCCAGCAGCTTAGCGGGGACTAGCGTTTACAATGAGCAGTTCTTC. Translated: CASSLAGTSVYNEQFF. This chain uses TRBV7-8 with TRBJ2-1, with 10 bases fitting TRBD2. Germline CDR1 SGHVS, CDR2 FQNEAQ. This CDR3 is built from 16 residues. V shed 0 bases, J shed 4 bases, and the junction held 3 bases outside the gene matches.

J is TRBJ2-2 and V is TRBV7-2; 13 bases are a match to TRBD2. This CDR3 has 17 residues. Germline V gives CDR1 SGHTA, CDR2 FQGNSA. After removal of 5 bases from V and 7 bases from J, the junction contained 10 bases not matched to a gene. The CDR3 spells CASSTGLAGASGGELFF. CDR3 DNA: TGTGCCAGCAGCACCGGACTAGCGGGAGCCTCCGGCGGGGAGCTGTTTTTT.

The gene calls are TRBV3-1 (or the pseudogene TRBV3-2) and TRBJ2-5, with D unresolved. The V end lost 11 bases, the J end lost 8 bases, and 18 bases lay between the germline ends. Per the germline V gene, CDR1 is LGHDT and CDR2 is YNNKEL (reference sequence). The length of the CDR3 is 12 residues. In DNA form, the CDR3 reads TGTGCCGCCCGGAGCCCCCTTTTCACCCAGTACTTC. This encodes CAARSPLFTQYF.

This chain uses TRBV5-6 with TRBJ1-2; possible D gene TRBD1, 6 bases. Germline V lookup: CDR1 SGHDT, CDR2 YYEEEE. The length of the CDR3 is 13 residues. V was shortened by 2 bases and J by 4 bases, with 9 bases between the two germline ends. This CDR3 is CASSFTGTYGYTF. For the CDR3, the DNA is TGTGCCAGCAGCTTTACAGGGACCTATGGCTACACCTTC. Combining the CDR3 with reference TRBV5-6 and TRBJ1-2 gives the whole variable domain DAGVTQSPTHLIKTRGQQVTLRCSPKSGHDTVSWYQQALGQGPQFIFQYYEEEERQRGNFPDRFSGHQFPNYSSELNVNALLLGDSALYLCASSFTGTYGYTFGSGTRLTVV.

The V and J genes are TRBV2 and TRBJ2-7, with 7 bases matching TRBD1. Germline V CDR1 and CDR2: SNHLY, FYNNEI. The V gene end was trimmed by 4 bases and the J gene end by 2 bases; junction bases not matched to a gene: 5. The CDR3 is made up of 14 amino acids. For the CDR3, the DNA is TGTGCCAGCAGTGTGACAGGGATTCCCTACGAGCAGTACTTC. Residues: CASSVTGIPYEQYF.

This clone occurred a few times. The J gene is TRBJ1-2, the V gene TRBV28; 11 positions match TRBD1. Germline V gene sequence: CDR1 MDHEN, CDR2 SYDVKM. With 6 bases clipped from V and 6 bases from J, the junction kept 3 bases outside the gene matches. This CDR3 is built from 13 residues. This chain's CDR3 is CASRDRGHHGYTF. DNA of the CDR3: TGTGCCAGCAGGGACAGGGGGCATCATGGCTACACCTTC.

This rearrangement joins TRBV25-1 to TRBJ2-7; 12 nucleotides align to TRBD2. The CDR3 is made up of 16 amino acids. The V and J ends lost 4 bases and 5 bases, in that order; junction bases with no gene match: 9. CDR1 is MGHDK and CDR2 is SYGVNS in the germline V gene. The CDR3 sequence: CASSGSSGRARNEQYF. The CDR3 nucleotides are TGTGCCAGCAGTGGATCTAGCGGGAGGGCCAGGAACGAGCAGTACTTC.

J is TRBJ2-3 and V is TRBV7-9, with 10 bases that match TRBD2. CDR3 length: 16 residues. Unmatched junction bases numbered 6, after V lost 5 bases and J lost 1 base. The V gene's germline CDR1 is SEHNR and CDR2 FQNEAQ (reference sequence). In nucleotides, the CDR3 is TGTGCCAGCAGCCCCCGGACTAGCGGCCGCACAGATACGCAGTATTTT. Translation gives CASSPRTSGRTDTQYF.